This T cell receptor (beta chain) is from a study of blood T cell repertoires in COVID-19. Study context: Material from acute and convalescent COVID-19 was sourced from the United States, Italy and Spain.

Enrolled through a virtual design, the participants were between 18 and 89 years of age and came from 24 US areas. All recovered Cohort 3 donors got two negative PCRs, got clearance, or saw symptom resolution. As handled by the study authors: Scientists estimated how many nucleated cells there were by amplifying reference gene primers. Produced via immunoSEQ multiplex PCR; TCRdb's table is partial and in-frame only. The DNA gave D and trimming, while V, J and clone size come from that table. The table includes 300,000 or so clones, roughly 84% detected once. Germline V CDR1 and CDR2: LNHDA, SQIVND (reference sequence). V was pared by 7 bases and J by 3 bases, with 3 bases of the junction left unmatched. The length of the CDR3 is 13 residues.

Sequencing used PBMCs or T cells enriched from blood (not recorded which). The chain carries TRBV19 and TRBJ1-2; 9 nucleotides agree with TRBD1. The clonotype was recovered from a woman in her 30s who had recovered from COVID-19. The CDR3 DNA reads TGTGCCAGTAAATGGGACAGGGACTATGGCTACACCTTC. This sequence encodes CASKWDRDYGYTF.